This T cell receptor beta chain came from a study of cytomegalovirus exposure and HLA in healthy donors. The sample holds a few counts of this clone. The target antigen is unknown. Study conclusions and caveats: Later examination showed HLA-associated TCR beta chains had greater clonal expansion than equally common others.

13 Jbeta primers and 60 Vbeta primers were used for the PCR. Method: immunoSEQ multiplex PCR; TCRdb's copy keeps in-frame clones and lacks some. Of 140,000 or so clones in the sample, about 66% were seen once. The junction had 3 bases not matched to a gene; V was cut back by 6 bases and J by 1 base. The germline gives CDR1 KGHSH, CDR2 LQKENI. The CDR3 consists of 13 residues. The clonotype was recovered from a male donor in good health and CMV-seronegative. The genes are TRBV18 and TRBJ2-7, with 7 bases lining up with TRBD2. Sequences were obtained from PBMCs. CDR3 bases: TGTGCCAGCTCGACGGGGGGTTCCTACGAGCAGTACTTC. This encodes CASSTGGSYEQYF.